These 18 T cell receptor beta chains share one sample of origin, sequenced in a study of blood T cells in healthy people across ages. A second PCR of roughly 7 to 11 cycles used a sample-barcoded 5' primer and a J-beta primer mix. TCRdb called the 5' RACE reads again in MiXCR, with one record for every CDR3 protein. Found here are around 870,000 distinct CDR3 sequences, about 28% of them singletons; the top ten hold about 18%. Specimen: blood. These receptors were taken from a woman of 80 years or more in good health.

The chain has TRBV6-1 and TRBJ1-2, with 8 bases aligning to TRBD1. Germline CDR1 and CDR2: MNHNS and SASEGT. The CDR3 has 16 residues. The junction had 9 bases not matched to a gene; V was cut back by 5 bases and J by 1 base. The CDR3 region is CASSRPPGGLNYGYTF. In DNA, the CDR3 is TGTGCCAGCAGTCGCCCCCCAGGGGGCCTTAACTATGGCTACACCTTC.

With respect to this clonotype: A much more abundant neighbour one base away suggests this may be a read error. V usage is TRBV7-2 and J usage is TRBJ2-5; TRBD2 matches 8 bases. The CDR3 consists of 17 residues. Germline trimming cut 3 bases from V and 11 bases from J; bases unmatched to any gene: 20. Germline V gene lookup returns CDR1 SGHTA and CDR2 FQGNSA. CDR3 residues: CASSFAGSGATNNEQYF. CDR3 nucleotide sequence: TGTGCCAGCAGCTTCGCAGGTAGCGGGGCGACGAACAATGAGCAGTACTTC.

The V and J genes are TRBV12-3 or TRBV12-4 and TRBJ2-3; 11 positions match TRBD1. The CDR3 extends over 16 amino acids. With V trimmed by 5 bases and J by 4 bases, 8 bases remained unmatched. The CDR3 region is CASSPGQGARADTQYF. The CDR3 nucleotides are TGTGCCAGCAGTCCCGGACAGGGGGCGAGAGCAGATACGCAGTATTTT.

The chain uses TRBV6-5 and TRBJ1-6, with D unresolved. CDR3 length: 15 residues. Germline V lookup: CDR1 MNHEY, CDR2 SVGAGI. Trimming pared 7 bases from V and 7 bases from J, leaving 17 bases between. The CDR3 DNA reads as TGTGCCAGCACCGAAGGAGTTGCTTTGAATTCACCCCTCCACTTT. This encodes CASTEGVALNSPLHF.

The chain links TRBV29-1 to TRBJ2-2; TRBD1 matches at 9 bases. The CDR3 consists of 13 residues. Germline V gives CDR1 SQVTM, CDR2 ANQGSEA. V trimming: 6 bases; J trimming: 5 bases; junction bases outside the gene matches: 4. The CDR3 protein is CSVSGQGTGELFF. The DNA for the CDR3 is TGCAGCGTGTCGGGACAGGGTACCGGGGAGCTGTTTTTT.

This clonotype was counted at least ten times. This rearrangement joins TRBV6-6 to TRBJ2-5; 7 nucleotides agree with TRBD2. The CDR3 is made up of 14 amino acids. Germline loops: CDR1 MNHNY, CDR2 SVGAGI (reference sequence). Trimming at V came to 6 bases and at J to 3 bases, leaving 7 bases not matched to a gene. The CDR3 DNA is TGTGCCAGCAGCTCACAGGCGGGGGAAGAGACCCAGTACTTC. It specifies CASSSQAGEETQYF.

This clonotype showed up just a few times. The CDR3 coding sequence is TGTGCCAGCAGTGGGCCTATGGGAGTGGGGTACAATCAGCCCCAGCATTTT. It specifies CASSGPMGVGYNQPQHF. The gene calls are TRBV2 and TRBJ1-5, with unresolved D. Germline CDR1 reads SNHLY; CDR2 reads FYNNEI. V was shortened by 4 bases and J by 3 bases, with 19 bases between the two germline ends. The CDR3 consists of 17 residues.

This chain links TRBV18 with TRBJ1-2; TRBD1 agrees at 10 bases. There are 15 residues in the CDR3. In germline, CDR1 is KGHSH, CDR2 LQKENI. With V trimmed by 2 bases and J by 5 bases, 5 bases remained unmatched. CDR3 in DNA: TGTGCCAGCTCACCAACGGGACAGGGGCAGTATGGCTACACCTTC. It translates to CASSPTGQGQYGYTF.

There are many counts of this clonotype. The J gene is TRBJ2-3, the V gene TRBV7-2, with 9 bases that match TRBD1. Germline loops: CDR1 SGHTA, CDR2 FQGNSA. There are 16 residues in the CDR3. The V gene end was trimmed by 3 bases and the J gene end by 11 bases; junction bases not matched to a gene: 15. Here the CDR3 reads CASSLTPGQGQGKQYF. Here the CDR3 DNA reads TGTGCCAGCAGCTTGACACCGGGACAGGGTCAGGGAAAGCAGTATTTT.

The chain couples TRBV20-1 to TRBJ1-6; D call uncertain. Per germline, CDR1 DFQATT and CDR2 SNEGSKA (reference sequence). V lost 5 bases and J lost 13, with 18 bases in between. The CDR3 is 13 residues long. In DNA form, the CDR3 reads TGCAGTGCTCAGGCTGGAACCTGGGTCCCCCTCCACTTT. As protein: CSAQAGTWVPLHF.

This clonotype was seen ten or more times. The genes are TRBV12-3 or TRBV12-4 and TRBJ2-3; D is undetermined. The CDR3 totals 11 residues. Between the trimmed V and J ends, which lost 6 bases and 1 base, there was a span of 2 bases. As DNA, the CDR3 is TGTGCCAGCAGGGGCACAGATACGCAGTATTTT. Translation gives CASRGTDTQYF.

This clonotype was found many times. The V and J genes are TRBV10-3 and TRBJ2-3; TRBD1 might be the D (5 bases). V lost 2 bases and J 10 bases, leaving 16 bases between the germline ends. The CDR3 extends over 14 amino acids. Germline V gene lookup returns CDR1 ENHRY and CDR2 SYGVKD. This CDR3 reads CAISEKEWGIAQYF. The CDR3 DNA is TGTGCCATCAGTGAGAAAGAATGGGGCATCGCGCAGTATTTT.

This clonotype was found a few times. V gene TRBV24-1 combines with J gene TRBJ2-7; perhaps TRBD1 as D (6 bases). Trimming stripped 3 bases from V and 3 bases from J, with 14 bases between. CDR3 length equals 15 residues. In germline, CDR1 is KGHDR, CDR2 SFDVKD. This chain's CDR3 is CATSDGGTGFYEQYF. CDR3 in DNA: TGTGCCACCAGTGATGGGGGAACAGGGTTCTACGAGCAGTACTTC.

On this clonotype: This clone may be a read error of a much larger clone one base away. CDR3 DNA: TGTACCAGCAGCCCCCTGGGGGCCTCCTACAATGAGCAGTTCTTC. Its protein product is CTSSPLGASYNEQFF. The chain has TRBV9 and TRBJ2-1; the D gene is possibly TRBD1 (6 bases). The germline V gene encodes CDR1 SGDLS and CDR2 YYNGEE. The CDR3 is made up of 15 amino acids. The whole variable domain, filled in from reference TRBV9 and TRBJ2-1, reads DSGVTQTPKHLITATGQRVTLRCSPRSGDLSVYWYQQSLDQGLQFLIQYYNGEERAKGNILERFSAQQFPDLHSELNLSSLELGDSALYFCTSSPLGASYNEQFFGPGTRLTVL.

This clonotype was seen at least ten times. This chain links TRBV7-2 with TRBJ2-5; D may be TRBD2 (7 bases). Germline V gene data show CDR1 as SGHTA and CDR2 as FQGNSA. The V end lost 5 bases, the J end lost 5 bases, and 15 bases lay between the germline ends. The CDR3 has 14 amino acids. CDR3 region: CASSPRGAGETQYF. Written as DNA, the CDR3 is TGTGCCAGCAGCCCCCGGGGGGCCGGGGAGACCCAGTACTTC.

Ten or more counts support this clonotype. The gene calls are TRBV7-2 and TRBJ1-5; D gene unclear. V dropped 1 base and J dropped 4 bases, with 11 bases sitting between them. Germline V gene data show CDR1 as SGHTA and CDR2 as FQGNSA. The CDR3 sequence is 15 residues long. CDR3 in amino acids: CASSLDGQPNQPQHF. CDR3 DNA sequence: TGTGCCAGCAGCTTAGATGGCCAACCAAATCAGCCCCAGCATTTT.

This clonotype was recorded many times. CDR3 sequence: CASSLDPGTSGEDTQYF. The CDR3 DNA reads as TGTGCCAGCAGTCTAGACCCCGGGACCTCGGGTGAAGATACGCAGTATTTT. The chain couples TRBV2 to TRBJ2-3; D is tentatively TRBD1 or TRBD2 (5 bases each). Germline-derived CDR1 and CDR2 are SNHLY and FYNNEI. V gave up 5 bases and J gave up 5 bases, with 23 bases separating them. The CDR3 is 17 residues long.

This clonotype appeared many times. Here the CDR3 DNA reads TGTGCCAGCAGCTGGACCGGGAGCGGGTTTAAGGCTAGCACAGATACGCAGTATTTT. Amino acids: CASSWTGSGFKASTDTQYF. This chain uses TRBV7-2 with TRBJ2-3, with D possibly TRBD2 on 6 matching bases. The CDR3 has 19 residues. Between the trimmed V and J ends, which lost 4 bases and 0 bases, there was a span of 23 bases. In germline, CDR1 is SGHTA, CDR2 FQGNSA.